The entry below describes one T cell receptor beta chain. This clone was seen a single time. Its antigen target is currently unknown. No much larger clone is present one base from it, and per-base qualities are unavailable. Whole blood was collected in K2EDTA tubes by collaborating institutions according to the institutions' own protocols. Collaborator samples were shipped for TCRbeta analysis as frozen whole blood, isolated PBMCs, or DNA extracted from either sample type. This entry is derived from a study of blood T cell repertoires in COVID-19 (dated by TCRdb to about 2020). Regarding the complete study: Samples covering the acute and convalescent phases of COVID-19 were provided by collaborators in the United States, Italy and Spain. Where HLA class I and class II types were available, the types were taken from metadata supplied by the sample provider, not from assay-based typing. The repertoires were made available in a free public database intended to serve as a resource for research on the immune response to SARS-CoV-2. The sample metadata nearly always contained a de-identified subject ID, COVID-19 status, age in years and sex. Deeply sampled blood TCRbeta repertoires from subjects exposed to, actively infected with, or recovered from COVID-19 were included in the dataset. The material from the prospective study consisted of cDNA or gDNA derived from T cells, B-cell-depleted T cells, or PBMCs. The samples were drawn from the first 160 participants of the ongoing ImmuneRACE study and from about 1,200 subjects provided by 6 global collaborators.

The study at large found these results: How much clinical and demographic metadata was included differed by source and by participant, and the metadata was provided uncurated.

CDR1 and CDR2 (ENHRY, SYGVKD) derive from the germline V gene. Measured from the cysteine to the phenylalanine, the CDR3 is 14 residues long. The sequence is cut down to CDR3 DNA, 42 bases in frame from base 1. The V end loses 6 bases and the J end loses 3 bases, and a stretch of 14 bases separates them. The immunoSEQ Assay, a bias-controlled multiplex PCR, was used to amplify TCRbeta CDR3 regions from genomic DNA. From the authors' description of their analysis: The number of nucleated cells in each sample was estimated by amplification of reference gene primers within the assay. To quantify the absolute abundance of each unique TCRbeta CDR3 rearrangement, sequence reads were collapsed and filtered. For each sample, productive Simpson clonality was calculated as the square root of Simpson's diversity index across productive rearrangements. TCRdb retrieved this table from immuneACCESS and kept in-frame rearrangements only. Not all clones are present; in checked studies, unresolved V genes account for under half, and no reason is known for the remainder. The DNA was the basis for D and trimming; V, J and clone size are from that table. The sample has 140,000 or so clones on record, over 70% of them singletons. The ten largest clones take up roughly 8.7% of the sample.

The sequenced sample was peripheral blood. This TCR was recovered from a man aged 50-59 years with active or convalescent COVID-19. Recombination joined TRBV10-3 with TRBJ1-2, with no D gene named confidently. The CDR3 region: CAIRLTGGDYGYTF. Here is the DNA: TGTGCCATCAGATTAACGGGAGGTGACTATGGCTACACCTTC.